Below are 31 T cell receptor beta chains sequenced from a single sample in a study of blood T cell repertoires in COVID-19. TCRdb's table, derived via immunoSEQ multiplex PCR, lists solely in-frame clones and lacks some. Among about 300,000 clones, 90% were seen once, and the ten largest hold around 4.4%. Sequenced: PBMCs or T cells enriched from blood (not recorded which). The receptors originated from a woman between 18 and 30 years old with acute COVID-19.

CDR3 DNA sequence: TGTGCCTTGAGGGCGGCGTCCACAGATACGCAGTATTTT. It translates to CALRAASTDTQYF. The chain links TRBV28 to TRBJ2-3; D possibly corresponds to TRBD2 (5 bases). V lost 11 bases, J lost 2 bases, and 14 bases lay in between. Germline V gives CDR1 MDHEN, CDR2 SYDVKM. This CDR3 has 13 residues.

In the case of this clone: A junction end diverges from the germline sequence, so it may reflect a read error. This chain links TRBV30 with TRBJ2-1; 9 bases align to TRBD1. CDR3 length: 12 residues. Germline CDR1 is GTSNPN and CDR2 is SVGIG (reference sequence). The DNA for the CDR3 is TGTGCCTGGAGTGTTATTGGGACAGGGAGACTCTTC. This sequence encodes CAWSVIGTGRLF. Full variable domain (outside the CDR3, taken from reference TRBV30 and TRBJ2-1): SQTIHQWPATLVQPVGSPLSLECTVEGTSNPNLYWYRQAAGRGLQLLFYSVGIGQISSEVPQNLSASRPQDRQFILSSKKLLLSDSGFYLCAWSVIGTGRLFGPGTRLTVL.

The chain uses TRBV6-5 and TRBJ1-1; 9 bases match TRBD1. This CDR3 contains 16 residues. V trimming: 2 bases; J trimming: 4 bases; junction bases outside the gene matches: 8. CDR1 and CDR2 (germline): MNHEY, SVGAGI. The CDR3 here is CASSYPLQGAGTEAFF. The CDR3 nucleotides read TGTGCCAGCAGTTACCCTTTACAGGGGGCAGGCACTGAAGCTTTCTTT.

This sequence joins TRBV9 and TRBJ2-1; possibly TRBD1 for D (6 bases). This CDR3 contains 17 residues. The V gene lost 4 bases and the J gene lost 2 bases, with 19 bases spanning the gap. Germline assignment: CDR1 SGDLS and CDR2 YYNGEE. Here the CDR3 reads CASSPRFPGAAYNEQFF. The CDR3 region has the DNA TGTGCCAGCAGCCCCCGATTCCCAGGGGCTGCCTACAATGAGCAGTTCTTC.

This clone was seen only a few times. The chain has TRBV6-6 and TRBJ1-1; unclear D gene. Germline CDR1 MNHNY, CDR2 SVGAGI (reference sequence). Between the trimmed V and J ends, which lost 5 bases and 4 bases, there was a span of 41 bases. This CDR3 spans 23 amino acids. The CDR3 sequence is CASSRGAFGSLLLKGSPLTEAFF. The CDR3 DNA follows: TGTGCCAGCAGTCGTGGAGCATTCGGGTCCCTTCTATTAAAAGGCTCCCCTCTCACTGAAGCTTTCTTT.

With regard to this clone: This CDR3 is also generated by other DNA sequences in the sample. This chain links TRBV5-1 with TRBJ1-1; no clear D gene. This CDR3 is 13 amino acids long. The V end lost 2 bases, the J end lost 6 bases, and 11 bases lay between the germline ends. Germline assignment: CDR1 SGHRS and CDR2 YFSETQ. CDR3 region: CASSLSGSPEAFF. For the CDR3, the DNA is TGCGCCAGCAGCTTAAGCGGGAGCCCTGAAGCTTTCTTT.

V is TRBV28 and J is TRBJ1-3; 7 nucleotides align to TRBD1. Trimming cost V 3 bases and J 6 bases; bases outside gene matches: 5. The CDR3 extends over 14 amino acids. In germline, CDR1 is MDHEN, CDR2 SYDVKM. The CDR3 bases are TGTGCCAGCAGTTTCTCGGGACAGCTAAACACCATATATTTT. Protein: CASSFSGQLNTIYF.

The V and J genes are TRBV28 and TRBJ2-1; D is undetermined. The CDR3 totals 15 residues. V dropped 7 bases and J dropped 5 bases, with 18 bases sitting between them. CDR1 and CDR2 from the germline V gene are MDHEN and SYDVKM. CDR3 bases: TGTGCCAGCATGGCAGGTGCCGATTCCGACAATGAGCAGTTCTTC. This gives the protein CASMAGADSDNEQFF.

V and J are TRBV10-3 and TRBJ2-3; 12 bases map to TRBD2. From germline, CDR1 is ENHRY and CDR2 SYGVKD. V lost 6 bases and J lost 6; bases outside the gene matches: 7. The CDR3 is 15 amino acids. The chain's CDR3 is CAIRGVLAGGDTQYF. CDR3 nucleotide sequence: TGTGCCATCAGGGGGGTCCTAGCGGGAGGGGATACGCAGTATTTT.

The genes are TRBV5-6 and TRBJ2-1; 9 bases match TRBD2. The V segment lost 3 bases and the J segment 3 bases; nucleotides outside the gene matches: 4. CDR1 is SGHDT, CDR2 YYEEEE, per germline. This CDR3 has 15 amino acids. The DNA for the CDR3 is TGTGCCAGCAGCTCAGCGGGAGGAGACTACAATGAGCAGTTCTTC. The encoded protein is CASSSAGGDYNEQFF.

V usage is TRBV9 and J usage is TRBJ2-1; TRBD2 matches 13 bases. The CDR3 has 14 residues. Germline trimming cut 2 bases from V and 9 bases from J; bases unmatched to any gene: 2. In germline, CDR1 is SGDLS, CDR2 YYNGEE. The CDR3 loop reads CASSVGLAGAEQFF. The DNA for the CDR3 is TGTGCCAGCAGCGTTGGACTAGCGGGAGCTGAGCAGTTCTTC.

The chain couples TRBV6-2 or TRBV6-3 to TRBJ1-4; a weak D match, TRBD1 (6 bases). The V end was cut by 6 bases, the J end by 0 bases, with 14 bases between. CDR1 is MNHEY and CDR2 is SVGEGT in the germline V gene. This CDR3 is built from 16 residues. The CDR3 loop is CASSPEGGATNEKLFF. The CDR3 bases are TGTGCCAGCAGCCCTGAGGGGGGGGCAACTAATGAAAAACTGTTTTTT.

V usage is TRBV27 and J usage is TRBJ1-6; 9 positions match TRBD1. This CDR3 contains 15 residues. The J segment lost 6 bases and the V segment lost 6 bases, leaving 6 bases of the junction unmatched. Germline V gives CDR1 MNHEY, CDR2 SMNVEV (reference sequence). CDR3 amino acids: CASSPAGQGNSPLHF. The CDR3 DNA follows: TGTGCCAGCAGCCCTGCGGGACAGGGTAATTCACCCCTCCACTTT.

This chain joins TRBV2 and TRBJ2-7; TRBD1 matches 8 bases. This CDR3 has 14 amino acids. V trimming: 6 bases; J trimming: 4 bases; junction bases outside the gene matches: 8. Germline CDR1 is SNHLY and CDR2 is FYNNEI. The CDR3 nucleotides are TGTGCCAGCAGCGCACAGGGGGATTCTTACGAGCAGTACTTC. Its protein is CASSAQGDSYEQYF.

The V gene is TRBV28, the J gene TRBJ1-1; possibly TRBD1 for D (5 bases). This CDR3 is built from 15 residues. V lost 5 bases, J lost 2 bases, and 15 bases lay in between. Germline V gene data show CDR1 as MDHEN and CDR2 as SYDVKM. Here the CDR3 DNA reads TGTGCCAGCAGTCCCATCAGGGAACCCAACACTGAAGCTTTCTTT. This encodes CASSPIREPNTEAFF.

The V gene is TRBV10-3, the J gene TRBJ1-1; possible D gene TRBD1, 5 bases. Germline V gene sequence: CDR1 ENHRY, CDR2 SYGVKD. The CDR3 contains 15 residues. V shed 4 bases and J shed 4 bases, with 16 bases lying between them. The CDR3 bases are TGTGCCATCAGTGGGAGACTAGGAGGGGTCACTGAAGCTTTCTTT. Its translation: CAISGRLGGVTEAFF.

Worth noting for this clone: One junction end disagrees with the germline gene, perhaps due to a read error. The chain carries TRBV5-1 and TRBJ2-5, with TRBD1 matching 12 bases. Germline lookup yields CDR1 SGHRS and CDR2 YFSETQ. This CDR3 comprises 15 residues. The CDR3 bases are TGCGCCAGCACCTTGGGGACAGGGGGCTTAGAGACCCAGTACTTC. It codes for CASTLGTGGLETQYF.

The chain has TRBV18 and TRBJ1-2, with 7 bases matching TRBD1. Germline CDR1 reads KGHSH; CDR2 reads LQKENI. V shed 5 bases and J 6 bases; nucleotides not matched to a gene: 9. The CDR3 loop spans 14 amino acids. This CDR3 reads CASSSRRDSHGYTF. DNA for the CDR3: TGTGCCAGCTCATCACGAAGGGACAGCCATGGCTACACCTTC.

The chain recombines TRBV13 with TRBJ1-2; 12 nucleotides match TRBD1. Trimming at V came to 5 bases and at J to 5 bases, leaving 6 bases not matched to a gene. The CDR3 is made up of 15 amino acids. CDR1 PRHDT and CDR2 FYEKMQ come from the germline V gene (reference sequence). CDR3 coding DNA: TGTGCCAGCAGCCCCGGGACAGGGGGCTTTTATGGCTACACCTTC. It is translated as CASSPGTGGFYGYTF.

J is TRBJ1-4 and V is TRBV18, with a tentative D call TRBD1 (5 bases). The CDR3 totals 13 residues. V shed 6 bases and J shed 4 bases, with 9 bases lying between them. Germline assignment: CDR1 KGHSH and CDR2 LQKENI. The CDR3 protein is CASSRGLNEKLFF. The CDR3 region has the DNA TGTGCCAGCTCTAGGGGCCTTAATGAAAAACTGTTTTTT.

This clone was detected only a few times. The rearrangement uses TRBV28 and TRBJ2-3; TRBD2 matches at 8 bases. The CDR3 loop spans 14 amino acids. The junction had 8 bases not matched to a gene; V was cut back by 5 bases and J by 7 bases. Germline V lookup: CDR1 MDHEN, CDR2 SYDVKM. The CDR3 DNA reads TGTGCCAGCAGTGATAGCGGGACGCCAAATACGCAGTATTTT. Its protein is CASSDSGTPNTQYF.

The chain combines TRBV6-5 with TRBJ2-7; 7 positions agree with TRBD2. The CDR3 sequence is 14 residues long. The V and J ends lost 10 bases and 2 bases, in that order; junction bases with no gene match: 11. Looked up from germline, CDR1 is MNHEY and CDR2 is SVGAGI. The CDR3, as DNA: TGTGCCACCCAAAGGGTTAGCGGGCCCTACGAGCAGTACTTC. This translates into CATQRVSGPYEQYF.

The chain uses TRBV28 and TRBJ2-7; tentatively, D is TRBD1 (5 bases). The germline V gene has CDR1 MDHEN and CDR2 SYDVKM. V lost 3 bases and J lost 7, with 16 bases in between. This CDR3 has 14 amino acids. The CDR3 protein is CASSLARTTGEQYF. CDR3 bases: TGTGCCAGCAGTTTGGCCCGGACAACCGGGGAGCAGTACTTC.

DNA of the CDR3: TGCAGTGCTAGTAGGCTAGCGGGGAGCACAGATACGCAGTATTTT. Translated: CSASRLAGSTDTQYF. This sequence joins TRBV20-1 and TRBJ2-3, with 9 bases fitting TRBD2. The CDR3 length is 15 residues. Germline-derived CDR1 and CDR2 are DFQATT and SNEGSKA (reference sequence). The V and J ends lost 3 bases and 0 bases, in that order; junction bases with no gene match: 4.

This clone was seen a handful of times. The V gene is TRBV12-3 or TRBV12-4, the J gene TRBJ1-1; D possibly corresponds to TRBD1 (6 bases). V was trimmed by 6 bases and J by 1 base, leaving 9 bases between them. The CDR3 contains 13 residues. CDR3 bases: TGTGCCAGCAGAAACAGGGAGAACACTGAAGCTTTCTTT. Encoded protein: CASRNRENTEAFF.

A remark on this clone: Other nucleotide sequences from this sample produce the same CDR3. The chain employs TRBV9 and TRBJ2-3, with D maybe TRBD1 (5 bases). The CDR3 loop spans 11 amino acids. The V end lost 5 bases, the J end lost 5 bases, and 6 bases lay between the germline ends. Germline CDR1 and CDR2: SGDLS and YYNGEE. CDR3 in amino acids: CASSRGDTQYF. The CDR3, as DNA: TGTGCCAGCAGTAGGGGAGATACGCAGTATTTT. Complete variable domain (other parts from reference TRBV9 and TRBJ2-3): DSGVTQTPKHLITATGQRVTLRCSPRSGDLSVYWYQQSLDQGLQFLIQYYNGEERAKGNILERFSAQQFPDLHSELNLSSLELGDSALYFCASSRGDTQYFGPGTRLTVL.

This clone appeared once. The rearrangement uses TRBV3-1 (or the pseudogene TRBV3-2) and TRBJ2-7; 13 nucleotides match TRBD2. The CDR3 covers 18 residues. Per germline, CDR1 LGHDT and CDR2 YNNKEL (reference sequence). Trimming cost V 0 bases and J 2 bases; bases outside gene matches: 7. In DNA, the CDR3 is TGTGCCAGCAGCCAAGACCGGACTAGCGGGAGTTTTCCCTACGAGCAGTACTTC. Translated: CASSQDRTSGSFPYEQYF.

This clone was found a few times. This chain uses TRBV7-8 with TRBJ1-2; the D is unclear. The CDR3 is 13 amino acids. Trimming pared 6 bases from V and 4 bases from J, leaving 12 bases between. CDR1 and CDR2 (germline): SGHVS, FQNEAQ. CDR3 protein: CASSDRTPYGYTF. The CDR3 nucleotides read TGTGCCAGCAGTGATAGGACTCCCTATGGCTACACCTTC.

The chain employs TRBV7-8 and TRBJ2-5, with 7 bases fitting TRBD2. Germline trimming cut 0 bases from V and 1 base from J; bases unmatched to any gene: 2. This CDR3 has 15 amino acids. Germline V gives CDR1 SGHVS, CDR2 FQNEAQ. The CDR3 nucleotides are TGTGCCAGCAGCTTAGCCCTAGCGGTCCAAGAGACCCAGTACTTC. Translation gives CASSLALAVQETQYF.

There are a few counts of this clone. V is TRBV5-1 and J is TRBJ1-6, with 11 bases that match TRBD1. Looked up from germline, CDR1 is SGHRS and CDR2 is YFSETQ. J gave up 7 bases and V 2 bases, and 5 bases lay outside the gene matches. CDR3 length equals 16 residues. CDR3 sequence reads: CASSFGQGAKNSPLHF. CDR3 nucleotides: TGCGCCAGCAGCTTCGGACAGGGGGCAAAAAATTCACCCCTCCACTTT.

V gene TRBV24-1 combines with J gene TRBJ2-5; D might be TRBD2 (5 bases). V dropped 4 bases and J dropped 2 bases, with 16 bases sitting between them. CDR3 length: 16 residues. The germline V gene has CDR1 KGHDR and CDR2 SFDVKD. The CDR3, as DNA: TGTGCCACCAGTGAAGCAGAGGGAGTAATGCAAGAGACCCAGTACTTC. It translates to CATSEAEGVMQETQYF.